The 15 T cell receptor beta chains below come from one sample, sequenced in a study of blood T cell repertoires in COVID-19 (dated by TCRdb to 2020 to 2022). Library construction relied on the immunoSEQ multiplex PCR assay. This is the immuneACCESS table as TCRdb keeps it, with only in-frame sequences that have V and J called. A part of the clones is gone; compared with another copy, unresolved V genes explain less than half, and the rest is unexplained. This sample holds 120,000 or so clones; 75% to 90% were observed only once. The ten largest clones capture approximately 30% of the sample. Specimen: peripheral blood. The receptors come from a man in his 70s with active or convalescent COVID-19.

The J gene is TRBJ2-1, the V gene TRBV19; TRBD2 aligns across 12 bases. Germline CDR1 is LNHDA and CDR2 is SQIVND (reference sequence). The CDR3 is 15 amino acids. Trimming took 5 bases from V and 8 from J; bases not matched to a gene: 7. The CDR3 coding sequence is TGTGCCAGTAGTTCGGAGACTAGCGGGAGCGATGAGCAGTTCTTC. This gives the protein CASSSETSGSDEQFF.

This rearrangement joins TRBV6-5 to TRBJ2-1, with 8 positions matching TRBD2. Trimming at V came to 7 bases and at J to 12 bases, leaving 8 bases not matched to a gene. This CDR3 has 12 amino acids. Germline lookup yields CDR1 MNHEY and CDR2 SVGAGI. CDR3 DNA sequence: TGTGCCAGCACGGGAGGGGGAGGAGTGCAGTTCTTC. It translates to CASTGGGGVQFF.

This clone was seen once. The chain has TRBV28 and TRBJ1-1; D is perhaps TRBD1 (6 bases). The CDR3 length is 14 residues. V lost 7 bases and J lost 10, with 22 bases in between. CDR1 MDHEN and CDR2 SYDVKM come from the germline V gene. This chain's CDR3 is CASTETGRVPSAFF. CDR3 DNA: TGTGCCAGCACCGAAACAGGGAGGGTCCCATCAGCTTTCTTT.

The rearrangement uses TRBV28 and TRBJ1-5; 9 nucleotides match TRBD1. CDR1 is MDHEN, CDR2 SYDVKM, per germline. There are 14 residues in the CDR3. Trimming at V came to 5 bases and at J to 4 bases, leaving 3 bases not matched to a gene. CDR3 protein: CASSTGQGNQPQHF. CDR3 sequence (DNA): TGTGCCAGCAGTACGGGACAGGGTAATCAGCCCCAGCATTTT.

The chain carries TRBV6-5 and TRBJ1-3; D is uncertain. Germline-derived CDR1 and CDR2 are MNHEY and SVGAGI. Trimming took 6 bases from V and 0 from J, leaving 9 bases between them. The CDR3 loop spans 14 amino acids. CDR3 coding DNA: TGTGCCAGCAGCCAGACATTCTCTGGAAACACCATATATTTT. Its protein product is CASSQTFSGNTIYF.

The rearrangement uses TRBV3-1 (or the pseudogene TRBV3-2) and TRBJ1-2; the match to TRBD1 covers 9 bases. Losses at the gene ends were 6 bases for V and 1 base for J; bases not matched to a gene: 3. CDR3 length: 14 amino acids. CDR1 LGHDT and CDR2 YNNKEL come from the germline V gene (reference sequence). The CDR3 sequence is CASRGTGINYGYTF. CDR3 coding DNA: TGTGCCAGCAGGGGGACAGGGATTAACTATGGCTACACCTTC.

For the CDR3, the DNA is TGTGCCACCAGTGACCGGGACAGGGGGCAAGAGACCCAGTACTTC. Its translation: CATSDRDRGQETQYF. The V and J genes are TRBV24-1 and TRBJ2-5, with TRBD1 matching over 11 bases. The V segment lost 4 bases and the J segment 2 bases; nucleotides outside the gene matches: 2. The CDR3 has 15 amino acids. Germline loops: CDR1 KGHDR, CDR2 SFDVKD.

The chain is built from TRBV4-2 and TRBJ1-2; TRBD1 is a possible D gene (5 bases). Trimming took off 0 bases at V and 4 bases at J, with 9 bases between the two ends. The germline CDR1 and CDR2 sequences are LGHNA and YNFKEQ. This CDR3 contains 14 residues. In nucleotides, the CDR3 is TGTGCCAGCAGCCAAGATCGGGGGACCTATGGCTACACCTTC. Residues: CASSQDRGTYGYTF.

The chain employs TRBV24-1 and TRBJ1-4, with D maybe TRBD1 (6 bases). Trimming pared 3 bases from V and 2 bases from J, leaving 12 bases between. Germline lookup yields CDR1 KGHDR and CDR2 SFDVKD. CDR3 length equals 16 residues. The CDR3 loop is CATSDPGTPTNEKLFF. The CDR3 region has the DNA TGTGCCACCAGTGATCCCGGGACACCGACTAATGAAAAACTGTTTTTT.

This chain joins TRBV27 and TRBJ1-2, with D perhaps matching TRBD1 (5 bases). The CDR3 is 14 residues long. From germline, CDR1 is MNHEY and CDR2 SMNVEV (reference sequence). V was clipped by 6 bases and J by 4 bases, with 15 bases between them. CDR3 in amino acids: CASRPGGVGYGYTF. CDR3 nucleotides: TGTGCCAGCAGACCCGGGGGGGTTGGCTATGGCTACACCTTC.

This clone has more than one count but fewer than ten. V is TRBV27 and J is TRBJ2-3, with 9 bases identical to TRBD1. The CDR3 consists of 15 residues. V lost 2 bases, J lost 5 bases, and 5 bases stayed unmatched. Germline V gene data show CDR1 as MNHEY and CDR2 as SMNVEV (reference sequence). The CDR3 protein is CASSLKDRGGDTQYF. The CDR3 nucleotides read TGTGCCAGCAGTTTAAAGGACAGGGGAGGAGATACGCAGTATTTT.

The chain joins TRBV4-1 to TRBJ2-5; 9 bases are a match to TRBD2. The CDR3 totals 16 residues. V gave up 0 bases and J gave up 4 bases; unmatched junction bases: 6. From germline, CDR1 is MGHRA and CDR2 YSYEKL. The CDR3 sequence: CASSQERREGRETQYF. CDR3 coding DNA: TGCGCCAGCAGCCAAGAGAGGCGGGAGGGCCGAGAGACCCAGTACTTC.

V usage is TRBV28 and J usage is TRBJ2-5; 8 nucleotides line up with TRBD2. V gave up 4 bases and J gave up 9 bases; unmatched junction bases: 13. The CDR3 loop spans 15 amino acids. Germline assignment: CDR1 MDHEN and CDR2 SYDVKM. Here the CDR3 DNA reads TGTGCCAGCAGTTCCCTGGGGAAGCGGGAGCGGGCCCAGTACTTC. Its protein is CASSSLGKRERAQYF.

The CDR3 region has the DNA TGCGCCAGCAGTGAGCCCTCGTCCGGTTACAATGAGCAGTTCTTC. It yields the protein CASSEPSSGYNEQFF. The chain carries TRBV10-1 and TRBJ2-1; no firm D call. The CDR3 length is 15 residues. Trimming cost V 2 bases and J 4 bases, with 12 bases left between them. Looked up from germline, CDR1 is WNHNN and CDR2 is SYGVQD (reference sequence).

The genes are TRBV19 and TRBJ2-2; unclear D gene. V was trimmed by 4 bases and J by 5 bases, leaving 11 bases between them. CDR1 and CDR2 from the germline V gene are LNHDA and SQIVND (reference sequence). The CDR3 length is 14 residues. DNA of the CDR3: TGTGCCAGTAGTACCCAGCAGGCTACCGGGGAGCTGTTTTTT. It translates to CASSTQQATGELFF.